This TCR beta chain was obtained from a study of patients and donors after allogeneic stem cell transplantation. Between the trimmed V and J ends, which lost 6 bases and 7 bases, there was a span of 11 bases. The CDR3 spans 12 residues. Germline CDR1 reads MNHNY; CDR2 reads SVGAGI (reference sequence). MiXCR, applied by TCRdb to the RT-PCR reads, yields one record per CDR3 protein. The sample lists about 76,000 distinct CDR3 sequences; 26% were seen once. The chain employs TRBV6-6 and TRBJ2-3; the D is unclear. This clonotype was sampled from a human donor who was either an allogeneic HSCT recipient or a stem cell or donor lymphocyte infusion donor (not recorded which). It is not recorded whose cells these are; they may come from a transplant donor. The sample comprised blood, either unsorted or a sorted T cell fraction (not recorded which). Written as DNA, the CDR3 is TGTGCCAGCAGGCAACCCCTCAATACGCAGTATTTT. Protein sequence: CASRQPLNTQYF.